The clone carrying this TCR beta chain was observed a single time. These data belong to a study of blood T cell repertoires in COVID-19. Overall study: From T cells, B-cell-depleted T cells, or PBMCs came the material, which was cDNA or gDNA.

The junction had 5 bases not matched to a gene; V was cut back by 4 bases and J by 0 bases. The germline V gene has CDR1 LNHDA and CDR2 SQIVND (reference sequence). This CDR3 region has 15 residues. Measured with immunoSEQ multiplex PCR; TCRdb has only the in-frame clones, and not every one. The data hold 70,000 or so clones, with around nine tenths observed a single time. The chain uses TRBV19 and TRBJ2-7; 8 bases fit TRBD1. This TCR was recovered from a human donor in a cohort sampled during active COVID-19. Source material: peripheral blood. The CDR3 region has the DNA TGTGCCAGTAGTAAAACAGGGGGAGCCTCCTACGAGCAGTACTTC. Translation: CASSKTGGASYEQYF.